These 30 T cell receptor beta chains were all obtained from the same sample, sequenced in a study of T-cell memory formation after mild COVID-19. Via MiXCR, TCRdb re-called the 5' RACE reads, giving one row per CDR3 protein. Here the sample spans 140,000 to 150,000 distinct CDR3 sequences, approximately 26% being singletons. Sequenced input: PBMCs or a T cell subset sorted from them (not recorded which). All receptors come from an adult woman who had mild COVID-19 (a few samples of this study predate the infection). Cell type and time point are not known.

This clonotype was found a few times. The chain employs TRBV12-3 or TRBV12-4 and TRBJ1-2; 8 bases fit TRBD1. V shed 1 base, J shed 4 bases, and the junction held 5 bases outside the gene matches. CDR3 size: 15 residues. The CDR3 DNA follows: TGTGCCAGCAGTTTAGGCTGGACAGGGTTCTATGGCTACACCTTC. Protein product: CASSLGWTGFYGYTF.

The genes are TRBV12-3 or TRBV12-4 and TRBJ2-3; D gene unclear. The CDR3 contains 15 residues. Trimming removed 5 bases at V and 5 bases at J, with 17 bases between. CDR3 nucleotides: TGTGCCAGCAGTCCAACCACCTTGGGTTTAGATACGCAGTATTTT. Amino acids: CASSPTTLGLDTQYF.

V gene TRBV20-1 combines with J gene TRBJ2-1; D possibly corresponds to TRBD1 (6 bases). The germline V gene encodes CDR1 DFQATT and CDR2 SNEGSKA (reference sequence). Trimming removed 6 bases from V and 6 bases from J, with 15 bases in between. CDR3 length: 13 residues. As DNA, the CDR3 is TGCAGTGCCCACAGGGCTACCTTCAATGAGCAGTTCTTC. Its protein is CSAHRATFNEQFF.

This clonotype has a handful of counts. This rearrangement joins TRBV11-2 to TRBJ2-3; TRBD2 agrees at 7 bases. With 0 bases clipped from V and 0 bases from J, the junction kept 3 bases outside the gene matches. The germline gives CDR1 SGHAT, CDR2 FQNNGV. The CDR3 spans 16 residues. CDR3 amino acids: CASSLEASGSTDTQYF. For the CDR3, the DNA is TGTGCCAGCAGCTTAGAGGCTAGCGGTAGCACAGATACGCAGTATTTT.

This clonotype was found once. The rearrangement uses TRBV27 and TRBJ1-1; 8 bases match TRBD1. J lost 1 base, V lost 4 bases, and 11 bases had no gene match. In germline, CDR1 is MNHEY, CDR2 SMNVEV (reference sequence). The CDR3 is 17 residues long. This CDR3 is CASSWGGEDRGNTEAFF. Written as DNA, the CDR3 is TGTGCCAGCAGTTGGGGAGGGGAAGACAGGGGGAACACTGAAGCTTTCTTT.

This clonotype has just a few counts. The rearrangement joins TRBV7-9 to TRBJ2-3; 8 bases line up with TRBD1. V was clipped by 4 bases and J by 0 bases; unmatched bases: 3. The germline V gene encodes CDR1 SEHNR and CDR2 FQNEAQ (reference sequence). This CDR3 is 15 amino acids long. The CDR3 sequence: CASSYRGESTDTQYF. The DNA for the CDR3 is TGTGCCAGCAGCTACAGGGGGGAAAGCACAGATACGCAGTATTTT.

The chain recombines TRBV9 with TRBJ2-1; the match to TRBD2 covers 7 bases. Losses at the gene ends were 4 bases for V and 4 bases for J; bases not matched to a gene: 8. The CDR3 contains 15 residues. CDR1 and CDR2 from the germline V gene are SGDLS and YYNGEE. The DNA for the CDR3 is TGTGCCAGCAGCCTCGGGACTACCGGATACAATGAGCAGTTCTTC. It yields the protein CASSLGTTGYNEQFF.

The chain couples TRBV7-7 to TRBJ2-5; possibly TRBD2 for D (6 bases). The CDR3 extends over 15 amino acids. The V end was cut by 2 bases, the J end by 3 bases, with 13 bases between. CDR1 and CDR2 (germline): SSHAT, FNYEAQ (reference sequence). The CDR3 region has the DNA TGTGCCAGCAGCTTAAGGGACTCAGTGAAAGAGACCCAGTACTTC. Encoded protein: CASSLRDSVKETQYF.

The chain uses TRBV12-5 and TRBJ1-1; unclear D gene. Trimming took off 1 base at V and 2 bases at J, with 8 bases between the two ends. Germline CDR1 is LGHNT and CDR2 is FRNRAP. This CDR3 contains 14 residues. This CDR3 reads CASGLAAANTEAFF. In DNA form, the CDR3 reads TGTGCTAGTGGTTTGGCGGCAGCAAACACTGAAGCTTTCTTT.

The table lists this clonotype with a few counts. Here the CDR3 DNA reads TGTGCCAGCAGTTCTCCACTCAGGTACGAGCAGTACTTC. Translating gives CASSSPLRYEQYF. V and J are TRBV6-1 and TRBJ2-7; no definite D call. The V end was cut by 5 bases, the J end by 4 bases, with 12 bases between. This CDR3 spans 13 amino acids. Germline assignment: CDR1 MNHNS and CDR2 SASEGT.

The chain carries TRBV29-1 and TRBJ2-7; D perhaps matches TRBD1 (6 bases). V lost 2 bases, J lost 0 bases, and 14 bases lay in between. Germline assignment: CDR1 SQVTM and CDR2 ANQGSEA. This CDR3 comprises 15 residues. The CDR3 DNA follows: TGCAGCGTTGAATTGGAAGGGGGTAGCTCCTACGAGCAGTACTTC. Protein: CSVELEGGSSYEQYF.

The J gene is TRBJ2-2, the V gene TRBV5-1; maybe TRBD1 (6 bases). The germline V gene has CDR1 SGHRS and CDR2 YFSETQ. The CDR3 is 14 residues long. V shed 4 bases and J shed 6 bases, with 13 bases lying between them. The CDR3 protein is CASSTSQGSGELFF. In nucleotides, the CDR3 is TGCGCCAGCAGCACTTCACAGGGTTCCGGGGAGCTGTTTTTT.

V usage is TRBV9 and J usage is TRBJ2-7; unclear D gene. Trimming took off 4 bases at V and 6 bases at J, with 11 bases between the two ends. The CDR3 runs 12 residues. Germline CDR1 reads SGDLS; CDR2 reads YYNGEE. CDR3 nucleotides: TGTGCCAGCAGCCTGGGAATAGGCGAGCAGTACTTC. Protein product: CASSLGIGEQYF.

This CDR3 is CASSLMGSNTEAFF. The DNA for the CDR3 is TGCGCCAGCAGCTTGATGGGGTCGAACACTGAAGCTTTCTTT. The J gene is TRBJ1-1, the V gene TRBV5-1; D call uncertain. V was trimmed by 1 base and J by 1 base, leaving 8 bases between them. CDR3 length: 14 residues. CDR1 SGHRS and CDR2 YFSETQ come from the germline V gene.

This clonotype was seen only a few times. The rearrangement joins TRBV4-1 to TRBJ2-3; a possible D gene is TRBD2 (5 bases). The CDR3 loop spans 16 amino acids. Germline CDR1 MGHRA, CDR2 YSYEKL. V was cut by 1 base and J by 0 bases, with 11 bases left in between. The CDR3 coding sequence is TGCGCCAGCAGCCAAGGGGGAGCGGAGAGCACAGATACGCAGTATTTT. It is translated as CASSQGGAESTDTQYF.

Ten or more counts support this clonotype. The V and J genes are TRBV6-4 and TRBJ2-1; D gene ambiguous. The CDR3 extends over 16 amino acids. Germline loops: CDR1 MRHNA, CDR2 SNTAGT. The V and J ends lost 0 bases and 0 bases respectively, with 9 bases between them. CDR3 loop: CASSDSDGSSYNEQFF. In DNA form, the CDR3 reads TGTGCCAGCAGTGACTCAGACGGTAGCTCCTACAATGAGCAGTTCTTC.

CDR3 residues: CASSSPGQLYEQYF. The CDR3 coding sequence is TGCGCCAGCAGCTCGCCAGGGCAGCTCTACGAGCAGTACTTC. V gene TRBV4-1 combines with J gene TRBJ2-7; D possibly corresponds to TRBD1 (5 bases). V dropped 5 bases and J dropped 3 bases, with 14 bases sitting between them. The CDR3 is 14 amino acids. CDR1 and CDR2 from the germline V gene are MGHRA and YSYEKL.

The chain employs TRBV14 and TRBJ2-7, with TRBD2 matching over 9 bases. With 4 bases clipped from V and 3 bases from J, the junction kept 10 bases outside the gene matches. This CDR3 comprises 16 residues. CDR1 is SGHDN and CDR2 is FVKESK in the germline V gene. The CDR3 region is CASSPNPSGTDYEQYF. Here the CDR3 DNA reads TGTGCCAGCAGCCCAAACCCTAGCGGGACGGACTACGAGCAGTACTTC.

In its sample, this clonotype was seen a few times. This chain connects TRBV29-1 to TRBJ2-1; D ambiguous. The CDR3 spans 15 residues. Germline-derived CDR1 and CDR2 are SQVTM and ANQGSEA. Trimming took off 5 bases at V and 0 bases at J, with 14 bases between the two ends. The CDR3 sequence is CSVRTDLSSYNEQFF. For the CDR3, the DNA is TGCAGCGTTAGGACGGATCTGAGCTCCTACAATGAGCAGTTCTTC.

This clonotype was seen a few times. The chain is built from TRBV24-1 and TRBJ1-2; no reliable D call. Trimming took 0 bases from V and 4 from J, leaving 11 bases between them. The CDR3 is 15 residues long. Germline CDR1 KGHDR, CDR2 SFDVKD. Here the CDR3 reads CATSDLRGGFYGYTF. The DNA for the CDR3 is TGTGCCACCAGTGATTTGCGCGGTGGTTTCTATGGCTACACCTTC.

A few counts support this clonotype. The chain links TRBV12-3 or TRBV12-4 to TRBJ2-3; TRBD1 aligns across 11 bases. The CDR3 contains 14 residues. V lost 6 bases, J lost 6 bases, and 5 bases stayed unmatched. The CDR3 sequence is CASRAGQGADTQYF. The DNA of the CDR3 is TGTGCCAGCAGGGCCGGACAGGGGGCGGATACGCAGTATTTT.

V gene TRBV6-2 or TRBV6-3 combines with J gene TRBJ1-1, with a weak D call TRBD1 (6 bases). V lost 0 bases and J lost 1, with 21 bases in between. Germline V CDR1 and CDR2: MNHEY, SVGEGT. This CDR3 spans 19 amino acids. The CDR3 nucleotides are TGTGCCAGCAGTTACTCGAGCAGGGGAAACGATCCCTGGAACACTGAAGCTTTCTTT. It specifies CASSYSSRGNDPWNTEAFF.

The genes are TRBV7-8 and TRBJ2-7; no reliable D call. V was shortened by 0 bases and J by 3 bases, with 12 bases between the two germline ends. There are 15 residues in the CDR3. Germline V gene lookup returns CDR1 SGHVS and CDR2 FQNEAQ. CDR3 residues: CASSLAQDPGYEQYF. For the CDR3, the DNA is TGTGCCAGCAGCTTAGCCCAGGACCCGGGCTACGAGCAGTACTTC.

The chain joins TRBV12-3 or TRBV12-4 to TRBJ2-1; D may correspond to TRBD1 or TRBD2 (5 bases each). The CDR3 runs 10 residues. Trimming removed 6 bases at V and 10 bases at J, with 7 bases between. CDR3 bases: TGTGCCAGCAGGGGGGAGGAGCAGTTCTTC. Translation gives CASRGEEQFF.

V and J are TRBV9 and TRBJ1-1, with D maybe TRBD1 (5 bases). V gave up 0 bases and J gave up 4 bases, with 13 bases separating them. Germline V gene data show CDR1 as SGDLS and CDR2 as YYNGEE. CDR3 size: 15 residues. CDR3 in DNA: TGTGCCAGCAGCGTAGATGGGACCTCGGCCACTGAAGCTTTCTTT. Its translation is CASSVDGTSATEAFF.

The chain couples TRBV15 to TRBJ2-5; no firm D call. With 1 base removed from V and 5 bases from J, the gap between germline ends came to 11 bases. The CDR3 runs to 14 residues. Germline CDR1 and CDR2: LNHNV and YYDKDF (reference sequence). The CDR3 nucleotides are TGTGCCACCAGCAGAGGGCACGAGGCGGAGACCCAGTACTTC. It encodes CATSRGHEAETQYF.

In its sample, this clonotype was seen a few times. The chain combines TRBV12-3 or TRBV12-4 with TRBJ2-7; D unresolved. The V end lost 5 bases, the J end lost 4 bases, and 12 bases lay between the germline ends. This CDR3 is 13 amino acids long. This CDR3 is CASSGVDLYEQYF. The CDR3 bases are TGTGCCAGCAGTGGAGTTGACTTGTACGAGCAGTACTTC.

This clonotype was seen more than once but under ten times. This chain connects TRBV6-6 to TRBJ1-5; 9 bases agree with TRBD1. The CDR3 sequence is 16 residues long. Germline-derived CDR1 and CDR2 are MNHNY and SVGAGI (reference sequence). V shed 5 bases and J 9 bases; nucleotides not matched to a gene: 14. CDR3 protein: CASSRTGGSQQWPQHF. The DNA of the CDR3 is TGTGCCAGCAGTCGCACAGGGGGCTCCCAGCAATGGCCCCAGCATTTT.

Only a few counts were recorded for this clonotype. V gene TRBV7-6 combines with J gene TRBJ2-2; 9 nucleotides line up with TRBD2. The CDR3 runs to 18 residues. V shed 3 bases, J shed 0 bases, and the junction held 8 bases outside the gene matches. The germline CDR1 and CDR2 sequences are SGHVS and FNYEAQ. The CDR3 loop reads CASSFPAGGVTNTGELFF. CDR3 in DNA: TGTGCCAGCAGCTTCCCGGCGGGGGGGGTAACGAACACCGGGGAGCTGTTTTTT.

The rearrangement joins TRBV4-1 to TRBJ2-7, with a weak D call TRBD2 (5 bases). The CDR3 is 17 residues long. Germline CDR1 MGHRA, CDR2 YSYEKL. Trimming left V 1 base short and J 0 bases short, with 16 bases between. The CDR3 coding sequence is TGCGCCAGCAGCCAAGTTTGGACTGCGGTCAGCTCCTACGAGCAGTACTTC. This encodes CASSQVWTAVSSYEQYF.